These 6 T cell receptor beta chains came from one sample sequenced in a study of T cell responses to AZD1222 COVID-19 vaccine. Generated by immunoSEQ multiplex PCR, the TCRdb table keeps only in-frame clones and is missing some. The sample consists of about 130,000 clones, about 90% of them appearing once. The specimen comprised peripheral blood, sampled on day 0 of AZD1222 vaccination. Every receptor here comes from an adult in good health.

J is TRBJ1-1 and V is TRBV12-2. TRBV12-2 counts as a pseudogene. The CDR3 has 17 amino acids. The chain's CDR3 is CASRLAGPKRGNTEAFF. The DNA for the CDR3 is TGTGCAAGTCGCTTAGCGGGACCAAAGAGAGGGAACACTGAAGCTTTCTTT.

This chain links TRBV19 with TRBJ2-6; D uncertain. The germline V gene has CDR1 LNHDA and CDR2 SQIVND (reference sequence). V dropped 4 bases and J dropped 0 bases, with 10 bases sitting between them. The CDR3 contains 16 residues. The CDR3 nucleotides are TGTGCCAGTAGTAGGAAGGCAAGCTCTGGGGCCAACGTCCTGACTTTC. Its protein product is CASSRKASSGANVLTF.

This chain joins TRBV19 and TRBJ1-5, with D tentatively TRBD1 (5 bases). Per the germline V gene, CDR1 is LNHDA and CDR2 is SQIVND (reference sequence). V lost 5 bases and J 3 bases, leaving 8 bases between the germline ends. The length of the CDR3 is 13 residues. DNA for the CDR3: TGTGCCAGTAGTTCGGGGGTCAATCAGCCCCAGCATTTT. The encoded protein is CASSSGVNQPQHF.

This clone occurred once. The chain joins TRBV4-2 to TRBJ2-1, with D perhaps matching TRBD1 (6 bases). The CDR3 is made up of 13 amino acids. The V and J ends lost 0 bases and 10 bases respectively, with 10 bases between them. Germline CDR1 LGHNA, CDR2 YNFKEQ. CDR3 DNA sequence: TGTGCCAGCAGCCAAGATCAGGGGCGAGAGCAGTTCTTC. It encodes CASSQDQGREQFF.

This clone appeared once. The CDR3, as DNA: TGTGCCAGCAGCCAAGAAGGCCCGCCCCTCACAGATACGCAGTATTTT. Translating it yields CASSQEGPPLTDTQYF. The rearrangement joins TRBV14 to TRBJ2-3; D gene uncertain. CDR1 is SGHDN, CDR2 FVKESK, per germline. CDR3 size: 16 residues. V was clipped by 0 bases and J by 2 bases, with 12 bases between them.

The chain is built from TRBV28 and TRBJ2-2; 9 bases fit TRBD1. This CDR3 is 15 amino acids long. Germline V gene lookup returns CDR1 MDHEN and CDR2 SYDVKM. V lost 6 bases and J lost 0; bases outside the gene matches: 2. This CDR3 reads CASSRTGANTGELFF. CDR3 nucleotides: TGTGCCAGCAGCCGGACAGGGGCGAACACCGGGGAGCTGTTTTTT.